This T cell receptor (beta chain) was captured by sequencing in a study of T cell changes during pregnancy in multiple sclerosis. This clone was detected only once. TCRdb's table, derived via immunoSEQ multiplex PCR, lists solely in-frame clones and lacks some. This table has some 48,000 clones, 85% to 95% appearing once. With 2 bases removed from V and 9 bases from J, the gap between germline ends came to 8 bases. CDR3 length equals 12 residues. Germline V gives CDR1 MDHEN, CDR2 SYDVKM. This clonotype was sampled from a female donor with multiple sclerosis, enrolled in a pregnancy study. The specimen comprised CD8+ T cells from peripheral blood mononuclear cells, sampled in the first trimester of pregnancy. V gene TRBV28 combines with J gene TRBJ2-1; D is ambiguous. Here the CDR3 DNA reads TGTGCCAGCAGTTTAGAGGTGGGTGAGCAGTTCTTC. Translation: CASSLEVGEQFF.